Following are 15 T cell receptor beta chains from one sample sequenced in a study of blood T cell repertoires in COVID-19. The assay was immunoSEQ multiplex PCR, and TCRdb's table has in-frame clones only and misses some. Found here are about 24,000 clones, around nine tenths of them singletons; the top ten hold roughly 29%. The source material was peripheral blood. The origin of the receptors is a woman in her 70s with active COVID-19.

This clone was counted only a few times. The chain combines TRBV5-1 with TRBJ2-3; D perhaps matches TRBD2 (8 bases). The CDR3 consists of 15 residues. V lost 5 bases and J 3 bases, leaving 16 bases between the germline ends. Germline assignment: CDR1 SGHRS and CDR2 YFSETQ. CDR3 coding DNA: TGCGCCAGCAGACGGGGGGGACAGATGACAGATACGCAGTATTTT. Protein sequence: CASRRGGQMTDTQYF.

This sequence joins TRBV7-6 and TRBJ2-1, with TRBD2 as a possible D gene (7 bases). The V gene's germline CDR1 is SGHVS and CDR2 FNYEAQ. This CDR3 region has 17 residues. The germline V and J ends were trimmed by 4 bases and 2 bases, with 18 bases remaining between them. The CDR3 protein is CASSYMFRGATYNEQFF. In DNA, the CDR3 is TGTGCCAGCAGCTATATGTTTCGGGGGGCCACCTACAATGAGCAGTTCTTC.

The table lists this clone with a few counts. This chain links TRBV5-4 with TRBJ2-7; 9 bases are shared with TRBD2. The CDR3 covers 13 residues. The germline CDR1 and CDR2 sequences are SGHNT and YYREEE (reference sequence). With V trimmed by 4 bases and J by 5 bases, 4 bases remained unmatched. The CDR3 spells CASSIWTSDEQYF. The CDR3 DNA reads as TGTGCCAGCAGCATCTGGACTAGCGACGAGCAGTACTTC.

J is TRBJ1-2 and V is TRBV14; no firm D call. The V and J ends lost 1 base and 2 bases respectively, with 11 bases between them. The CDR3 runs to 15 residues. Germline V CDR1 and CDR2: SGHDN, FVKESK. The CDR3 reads CASSQGRGLNYGYTF. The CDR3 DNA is TGTGCCAGCAGCCAAGGCAGAGGGCTAAACTATGGCTACACCTTC.

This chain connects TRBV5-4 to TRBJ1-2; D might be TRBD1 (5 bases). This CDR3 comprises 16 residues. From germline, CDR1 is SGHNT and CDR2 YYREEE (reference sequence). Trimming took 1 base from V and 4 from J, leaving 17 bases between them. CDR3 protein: CASSLPVGGGAYGYTF. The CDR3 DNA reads TGTGCCAGCAGCTTGCCAGTTGGGGGAGGGGCCTATGGCTACACCTTC.

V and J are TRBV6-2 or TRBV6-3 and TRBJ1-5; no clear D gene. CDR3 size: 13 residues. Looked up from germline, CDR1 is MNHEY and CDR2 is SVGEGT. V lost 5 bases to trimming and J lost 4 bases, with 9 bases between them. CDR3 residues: CASSTTRNQPQHF. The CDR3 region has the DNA TGTGCCAGCAGTACCACCAGGAATCAGCCCCAGCATTTT.

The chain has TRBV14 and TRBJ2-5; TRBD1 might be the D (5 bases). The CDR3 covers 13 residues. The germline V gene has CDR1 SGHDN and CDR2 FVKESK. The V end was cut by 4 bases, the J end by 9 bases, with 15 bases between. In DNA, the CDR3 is TGTGCCAGCAGCCTCGGGCCTGGGGCGGCCCAGTACTTC. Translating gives CASSLGPGAAQYF.

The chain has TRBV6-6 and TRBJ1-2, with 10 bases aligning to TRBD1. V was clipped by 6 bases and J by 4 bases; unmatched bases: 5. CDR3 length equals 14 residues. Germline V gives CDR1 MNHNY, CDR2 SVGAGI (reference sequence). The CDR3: CASRTGQGGYGYTF. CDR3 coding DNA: TGTGCCAGCAGAACAGGACAGGGGGGCTATGGCTACACCTTC.

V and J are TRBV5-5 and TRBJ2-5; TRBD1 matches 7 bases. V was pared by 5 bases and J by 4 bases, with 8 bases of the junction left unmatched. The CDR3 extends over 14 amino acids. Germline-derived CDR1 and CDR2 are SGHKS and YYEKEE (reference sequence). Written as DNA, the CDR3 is TGTGCCAGCAGTACGACAGGGATCCGAGAGACCCAGTACTTC. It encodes CASSTTGIRETQYF.

CDR3 sequence reads: CAQDRGYGYTF. The CDR3 region has the DNA TGTGCCCAAGACAGGGGGTATGGCTACACCTTC. The chain is built from TRBV30 and TRBJ1-2; 9 positions match TRBD1. The CDR3 loop spans 11 amino acids. Germline lookup yields CDR1 GTSNPN and CDR2 SVGIG (reference sequence). The trim removed 8 bases at V and 5 bases at J, leaving 3 bases unmatched. The entire variable domain, with the rest obtained from reference TRBV30 and TRBJ1-2, is as follows: SQTIHQWPATLVQPVGSPLSLECTVEGTSNPNLYWYRQAAGRGLQLLFYSVGIGQISSEVPQNLSASRPQDRQFILSSKKLLLSDSGFYLCAQDRGYGYTFGSGTRLTVV.

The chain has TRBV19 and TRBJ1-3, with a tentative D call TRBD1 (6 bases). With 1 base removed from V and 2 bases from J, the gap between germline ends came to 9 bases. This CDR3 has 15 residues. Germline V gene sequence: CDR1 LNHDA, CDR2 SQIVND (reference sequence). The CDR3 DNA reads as TGTGCCAGTAGTATAGCACGGACAGCTGGAAACACCATATATTTT. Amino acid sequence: CASSIARTAGNTIYF.

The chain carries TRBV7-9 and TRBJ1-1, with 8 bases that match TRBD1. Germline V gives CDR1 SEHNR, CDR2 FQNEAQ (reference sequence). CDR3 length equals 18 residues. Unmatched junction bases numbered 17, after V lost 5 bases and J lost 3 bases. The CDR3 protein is CASSSRQGLWGMDTEAFF. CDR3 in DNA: TGTGCCAGCAGCAGTCGACAGGGGCTATGGGGGATGGACACTGAAGCTTTCTTT.

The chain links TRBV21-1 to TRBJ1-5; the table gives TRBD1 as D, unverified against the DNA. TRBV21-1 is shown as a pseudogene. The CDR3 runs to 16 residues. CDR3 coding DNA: TGTGCCAGCAGCAAAAGGGACAGTTATCGGAATCAGCCCCAGCATTTT. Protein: CASSKRDSYRNQPQHF.

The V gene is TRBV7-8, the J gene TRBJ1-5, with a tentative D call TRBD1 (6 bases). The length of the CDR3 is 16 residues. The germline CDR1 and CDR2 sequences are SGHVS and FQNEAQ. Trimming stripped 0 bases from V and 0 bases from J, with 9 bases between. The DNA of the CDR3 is TGTGCCAGCAGCTTAGCGGGACATGGTAGCAATCAGCCCCAGCATTTT. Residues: CASSLAGHGSNQPQHF.

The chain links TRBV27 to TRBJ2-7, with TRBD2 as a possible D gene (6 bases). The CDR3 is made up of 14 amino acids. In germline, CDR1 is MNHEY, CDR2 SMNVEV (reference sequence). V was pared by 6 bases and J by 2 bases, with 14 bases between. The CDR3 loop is CASRGRTEPYEQYF. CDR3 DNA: TGTGCCAGCAGAGGGAGGACGGAACCCTACGAGCAGTACTTC.